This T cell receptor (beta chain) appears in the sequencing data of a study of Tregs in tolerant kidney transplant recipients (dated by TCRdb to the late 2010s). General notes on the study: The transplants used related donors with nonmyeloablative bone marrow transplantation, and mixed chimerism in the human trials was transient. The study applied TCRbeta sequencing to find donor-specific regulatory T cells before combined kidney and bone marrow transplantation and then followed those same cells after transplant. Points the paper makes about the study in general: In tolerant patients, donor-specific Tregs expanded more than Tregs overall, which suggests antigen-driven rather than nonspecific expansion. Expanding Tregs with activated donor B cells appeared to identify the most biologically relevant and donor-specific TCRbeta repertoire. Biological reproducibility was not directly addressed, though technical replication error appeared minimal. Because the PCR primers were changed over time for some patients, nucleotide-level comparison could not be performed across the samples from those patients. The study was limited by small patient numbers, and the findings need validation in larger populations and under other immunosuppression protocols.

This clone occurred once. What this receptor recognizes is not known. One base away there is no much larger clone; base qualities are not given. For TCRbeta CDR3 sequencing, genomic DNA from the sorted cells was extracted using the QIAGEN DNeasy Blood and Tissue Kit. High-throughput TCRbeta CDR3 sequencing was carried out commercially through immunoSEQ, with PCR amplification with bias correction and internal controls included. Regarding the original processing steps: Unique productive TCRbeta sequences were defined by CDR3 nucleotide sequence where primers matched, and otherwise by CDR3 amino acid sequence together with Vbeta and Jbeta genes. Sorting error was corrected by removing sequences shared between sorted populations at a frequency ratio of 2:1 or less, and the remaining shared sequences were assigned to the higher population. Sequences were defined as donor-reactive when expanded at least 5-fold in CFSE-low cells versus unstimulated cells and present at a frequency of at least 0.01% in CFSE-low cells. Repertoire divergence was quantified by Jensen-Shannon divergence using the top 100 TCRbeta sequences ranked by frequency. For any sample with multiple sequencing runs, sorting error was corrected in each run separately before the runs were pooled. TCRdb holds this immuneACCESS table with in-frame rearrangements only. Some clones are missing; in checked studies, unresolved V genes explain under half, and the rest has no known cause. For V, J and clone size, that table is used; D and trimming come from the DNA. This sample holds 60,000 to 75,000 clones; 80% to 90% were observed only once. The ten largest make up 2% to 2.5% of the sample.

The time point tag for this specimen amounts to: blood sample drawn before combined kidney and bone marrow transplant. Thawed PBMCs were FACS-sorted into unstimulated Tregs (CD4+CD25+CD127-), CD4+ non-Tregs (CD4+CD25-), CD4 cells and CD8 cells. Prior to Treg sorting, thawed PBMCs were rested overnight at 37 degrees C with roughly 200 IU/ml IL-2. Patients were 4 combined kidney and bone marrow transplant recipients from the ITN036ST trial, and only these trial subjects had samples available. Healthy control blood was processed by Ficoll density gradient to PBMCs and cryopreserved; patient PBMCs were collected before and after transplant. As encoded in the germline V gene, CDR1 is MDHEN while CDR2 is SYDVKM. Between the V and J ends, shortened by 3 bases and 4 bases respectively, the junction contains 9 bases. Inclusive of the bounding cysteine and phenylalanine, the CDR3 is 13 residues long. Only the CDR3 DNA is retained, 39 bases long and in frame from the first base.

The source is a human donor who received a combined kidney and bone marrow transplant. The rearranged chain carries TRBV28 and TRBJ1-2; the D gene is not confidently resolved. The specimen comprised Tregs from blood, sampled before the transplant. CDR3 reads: CASSFGLFYGYTF. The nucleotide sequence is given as TGTGCCAGCAGTTTCGGTTTGTTCTATGGCTACACCTTC.